The 8 T cell receptor beta chains below come from one sample, sequenced in a study of radiotherapy plus CTLA-4 blockade in lung cancer. Sequenced by immunoSEQ multiplex PCR; TCRdb stores in-frame clones only, minus some. The table has tens of thousands of clones, 75% to 90% seen once. The specimen comprised peripheral blood, sampled from a patient treated with radiotherapy plus ipilimumab. These receptors all stem from a human donor with non-small cell lung cancer who had a partial response to radiotherapy plus ipilimumab.

The chain carries TRBV18 and TRBJ2-3; the D is unclear. The CDR3 is 14 residues long. In germline, CDR1 is KGHSH, CDR2 LQKENI. The ends were cut back, 2 bases at V and 4 bases at J, with 10 bases in the middle. CDR3 sequence (DNA): TGTGCCAGCTCACCAGTTAGCAGTTCAGATACGCAGTATTTT. Protein sequence: CASSPVSSSDTQYF. The full variable domain, rest sourced from reference TRBV18 and TRBJ2-3, is NAGVMQNPRHLVRRRGQEARLRCSPMKGHSHVYWYRQLPEEGLKFMVYLQKENIIDESGMPKERFSAEFPKEGPSILRIQQVVRGDSAAYFCASSPVSSSDTQYFGPGTRLTVL.

V gene TRBV30 combines with J gene TRBJ1-1; D is uncertain. Germline V gene lookup returns CDR1 GTSNPN and CDR2 SVGIG (reference sequence). The ends were cut back, 2 bases at V and 5 bases at J, with 6 bases in the middle. This CDR3 contains 11 residues. Written as DNA, the CDR3 is TGTGCCTGGAGTTTTGAGACTGAAGCTTTCTTT. Amino acids: CAWSFETEAFF.

The rearrangement uses TRBV6-5 and TRBJ1-5; 7 bases align to TRBD1. The germline V gene has CDR1 MNHEY and CDR2 SVGAGI. This CDR3 is built from 15 residues. V lost 4 bases and J lost 4; bases outside the gene matches: 7. Here the CDR3 reads CASSFRQGRNQPQHF. CDR3 coding DNA: TGTGCCAGCAGTTTTCGACAGGGTAGGAATCAGCCCCAGCATTTT.

The chain combines TRBV6-5 with TRBJ2-7; D ambiguous. CDR1 is MNHEY, CDR2 SVGAGI, per germline. This CDR3 comprises 14 residues. Trimming took 2 bases from V and 6 from J, leaving 14 bases between them. The DNA for the CDR3 is TGTGCCAGCAGTTACGAGAGCGAGATCGGCGAGCAGTACTTC. Translating it yields CASSYESEIGEQYF.

The genes are TRBV28 and TRBJ1-5; TRBD1 might be the D (5 bases). Trimming shortened V by 3 bases and J by 0 bases, and 12 bases separated the two germline ends. Looked up from germline, CDR1 is MDHEN and CDR2 is SYDVKM. The CDR3 sequence is 16 residues long. CDR3 bases: TGTGCCAGCAGTTTCGGGGGGGACCCTAGCAATCAGCCCCAGCATTTT. Translation: CASSFGGDPSNQPQHF.

The CDR3 loop is CASSVAAGRATGGEKLFF. The CDR3 coding sequence is TGTGCCAGCAGCGTAGCTGCGGGGAGGGCTACGGGTGGTGAAAAACTGTTTTTT. The genes are TRBV9 and TRBJ1-4, with D hard to call. This CDR3 is built from 18 residues. The germline V gene encodes CDR1 SGDLS and CDR2 YYNGEE. Trimming cost V 0 bases and J 7 bases, with 22 bases left between them. The full variable domain, in which reference TRBV9 and TRBJ1-4 provide the parts outside the CDR3, is DSGVTQTPKHLITATGQRVTLRCSPRSGDLSVYWYQQSLDQGLQFLIQYYNGEERAKGNILERFSAQQFPDLHSELNLSSLELGDSALYFCASSVAAGRATGGEKLFFGSGTQLSVL.

The chain couples TRBV28 to TRBJ2-1, with D maybe TRBD1 (5 bases). Germline CDR1 MDHEN, CDR2 SYDVKM. V lost 5 bases to trimming and J lost 4 bases, with 12 bases between them. The CDR3 has 14 residues. The CDR3 bases are TGTGCCAGCAGTGGTCCTCCAGGGTACAATGAGCAGTTCTTC. Protein sequence: CASSGPPGYNEQFF.

The table lists this clone with a count of one. This chain uses TRBV30 with TRBJ2-7; a weak D match, TRBD2 (5 bases). Trimming pared 3 bases from V and 1 base from J, leaving 7 bases between. The CDR3 covers 12 residues. Germline V gene lookup returns CDR1 GTSNPN and CDR2 SVGIG (reference sequence). The CDR3 loop is CAWRLVSYEQYF. CDR3 sequence (DNA): TGTGCCTGGAGACTAGTGTCCTACGAGCAGTACTTC.